The T cell receptor (beta chain) described here comes from a study of T cell responses to AZD1222 COVID-19 vaccine (dated by TCRdb to about 2021). The study in broad terms: A total of approximately 250 trial participants underwent TCR sequencing, of whom about 200 had received two doses of AZD1222 and some 25 had received two doses of the MenACWY control vaccine. Trial participants were enrolled by age into subgroups of 18-55, 56-69 and 70-plus years, and about 150, 27 and 61 TCR-sequenced participants, respectively, were included in these subgroups. The paper as a whole reports these results and caveats: Spike-specific TCR breadth and depth rose significantly after two AZD1222 doses compared with day 0 and with MenACWY recipients. Because no day 14 peak-response samples were available, repertoires were characterized only after the peak T cell response. CD4 TCRs associated with the vaccine covered the entire spike protein, and the dominant responses were in regions 160-218 and 743-854. Conclusions about previously exposed vaccinees are limited because only six or seven AZD1222 recipients were SARS-CoV-2 seropositive at baseline. The 56-69-year group was small, and its depth increase did not reach significance, likely because of low power. Participants were mostly white British and included more females than males, and it was suggested by the authors that clonal diversity may have been underestimated. Reportedly, almost half of the unique spike-specific TCRs recognized epitopes lying outside the regions that are mutated in the B.1.351 and B.1.1.7 variants.

The CDR3 regions of human TCRbeta chains were analyzed by immunosequencing. The study's processing was this. TCRs in the repertoires were compared against a reference library of SARS-CoV-2-specific TCRs that had been generated with the MIRA antigen-specificity platform. Breadth meant the fraction of unique TCRs that were SARS-CoV-2-associated, whereas depth meant the fraction of total T cells that were SARS-CoV-2-associated. Using the MIRA data, each spike-specific TCR was mapped to the spike region that the TCR reacts to and placed in a CD4 or CD8 class. Log10-transformed breadth and depth values were compared by one-way ANOVA with Sidak's multiple comparisons tests. TCRdb re-hosts the immuneACCESS table, in-frame sequences only. Its copies lack some clones; in the studies checked, an unresolved V gene accounts for under half of them, and the cause for the rest is not known. The V and J calls and clone size are taken from that table; D and trimming were inferred from the DNA. The sample table contains around 210,000 clones; only one count was recorded for roughly 94% of them. Roughly 1.8% of the sample rests with the top ten.

The time point label of this sample denotes: about 28 days (+/-7) after the second vaccine dose. The sample's treatment or condition label is to be understood as: meningococcal conjugate vaccine given as trial control. Samples from vaccinated people were obtained from the UK trials COV001 and COV002, which included a single-blind randomized controlled phase 2/3 trial of AZD1222 (ChAdOx1 nCoV-19) in healthy adults. For TCRbeta chain sequencing, PBMC samples were collected from trial participants at day 0 and at day 28 after the second dose. With respect to this clone: The antigen it recognizes is unknown. Base quality data are lacking; no much larger clone is found one base away.

The germline V gene supplies CDR1 SGHRS and CDR2 YFSETQ. The CDR3 has 15 amino acids, counting the end cysteine and phenylalanine. CDR3 DNA is the only sequence kept; it has 45 bases, read in frame from the first base. Cut back by 4 bases and 2 bases, the V and J ends lie 14 bases apart. The chain uses TRBV5-1 and TRBJ2-3, with the D gene too uncertain to name. Material: peripheral blood, obtained 28 days after the second dose of the MenACWY control vaccine. This sequence was found in an adult who received the MenACWY meningococcal vaccine as a control. The DNA is TGCGCCAGCAGCCCCCAGTTCAGTAACACAGATACGCAGTATTTT. Its protein reads: CASSPQFSNTDTQYF.